The clone carrying this T cell receptor beta chain has just a few counts. Its antigen is not identified. With 1 base clipped from V and 8 bases from J, the junction kept 7 bases outside the gene matches. This CDR3 spans 16 amino acids. CDR1 and CDR2 (germline): LNHNV, YYDKDF (reference sequence). This entry belongs to a study of beta chain features in type 1 diabetes. The study's findings and limits: Shortening that was moderate but significant affected the TCRB CDR3s of Type 1 diabetes patients in all four CD4+ subsets.

The study reverse transcribed the entire isolated RNA, so it sequenced expressed TCRB transcripts. Clones were read by immunoSEQ multiplex PCR, and TCRdb kept only the in-frame ones, dropping some. The table includes around 360,000 clones, 10% to 15% detected once. Sequences were obtained from naive CD4+ T cells from blood. The receptor was isolated from a woman between 18 and 29 years old with type 1 diabetes. The V call is TRBV15, the J call TRBJ2-4; 11 nucleotides align to TRBD1. CDR3 protein: CATSRVGQGALDIQYF. CDR3 nucleotides: TGTGCCACCAGCAGAGTCGGACAGGGGGCTCTGGACATTCAGTACTTC.